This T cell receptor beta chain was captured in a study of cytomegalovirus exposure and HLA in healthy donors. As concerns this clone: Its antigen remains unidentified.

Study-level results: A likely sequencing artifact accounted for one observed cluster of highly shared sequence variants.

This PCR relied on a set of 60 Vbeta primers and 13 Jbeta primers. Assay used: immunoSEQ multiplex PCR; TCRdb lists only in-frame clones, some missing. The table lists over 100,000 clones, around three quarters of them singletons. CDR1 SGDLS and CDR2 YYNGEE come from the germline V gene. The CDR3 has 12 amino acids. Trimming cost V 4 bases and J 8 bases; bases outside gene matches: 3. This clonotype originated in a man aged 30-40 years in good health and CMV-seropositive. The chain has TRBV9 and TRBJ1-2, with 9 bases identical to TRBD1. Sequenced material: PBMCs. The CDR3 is CASSTGGAGYTF. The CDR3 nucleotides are TGTGCCAGCAGCACAGGGGGCGCCGGCTACACCTTC.